The rows below give T cell receptor beta chains drawn from one sample of a study of blood T cells in healthy people across ages. TCRdb fed the 5' RACE reads into MiXCR, producing one record per CDR3 protein. The sample includes about 680,000 distinct CDR3 sequences, about half of them seen just once. The source material was blood. The source is a woman aged 55-70 years in good health. The CDR3 runs from the conserved cysteine through the conserved F or W. D genes are given only for firm matches. For some rows the clone size is stated as once, few or many, or as a class when expanded; others skip it.

j_call v_call clone_size d_call cdr3_aa cdr3_nt
TRBJ2-2 TRBV7-3 . . CASSLNHREGGELFF TGTGCCAGCAGCTTAAACCACAGGGAAGGCGGGGAGCTGTTTTTT
TRBJ2-1 TRBV4-2 . . CASSPKGRITYHEQFF TGTGCCAGCAGCCCGAAGGGGCGGATTACATACCATGAGCAGTTCTTC
TRBJ2-1 TRBV20-1 . TRBD2 CSATTSGANEQFF TGCAGTGCCACCACTAGCGGGGCCAATGAGCAGTTCTTC
TRBJ1-2 TRBV6-2/TRBV6-3 . TRBD1 CASSPNLARDRNGYTF TGTGCCAGCAGCCCTAACCTAGCCCGGGACAGGAATGGCTACACCTTC
TRBJ2-7 TRBV7-2 . TRBD1 CASSLRDRALGYEQYF TGTGCCAGCAGCTTAAGGGACAGGGCCCTCGGATACGAGCAGTACTTC
TRBJ2-1 TRBV18 . . CASGRQEAYNEQFF TGTGCCAGCGGACGCCAGGAGGCCTACAATGAGCAGTTCTTC
TRBJ1-2 TRBV29-1 few TRBD1 CSVRDRDYGYTF TGCAGCGTTCGGGACAGGGACTATGGCTACACCTTC
TRBJ2-1 TRBV7-2 many TRBD2 CASIWREWDNEQFF TGTGCCAGCATTTGGCGGGAGTGGGACAATGAGCAGTTCTTC
TRBJ1-2 TRBV7-9 . . CASSRGRQGEDYGYTF TGTGCCAGCAGCAGGGGGAGGCAGGGTGAAGACTATGGCTACACCTTC
TRBJ2-4 TRBV7-2 . TRBD2 CASSLAMTSDKNIQYF TGTGCCAGCAGCTTAGCGATGACTAGCGATAAAAACATTCAGTACTTC
TRBJ1-2 TRBV7-2 few . CASSRGRGNYGYTF TGTGCCAGCAGCCGGGGACGGGGGAACTATGGCTACACCTTC
TRBJ2-7 TRBV10-3 few . CAISESWEQYF TGTGCCATCAGTGAGTCGTGGGAGCAGTACTTC
TRBJ2-1 TRBV9 . TRBD2 CASSVRLAENEQFF TGTGCCAGCAGCGTAAGGCTAGCGGAGAATGAGCAGTTCTTC
TRBJ2-7 TRBV7-2 few . CASRRSTASYEQYF TGTGCCAGCAGACGAAGCACCGCGTCCTACGAGCAGTACTTC
TRBJ2-7 TRBV28 few TRBD1 CASSSLGDRGLDEQYF TGTGCCAGCAGTTCCCTGGGGGACAGGGGGCTCGACGAGCAGTACTTC
TRBJ2-7 TRBV6-5 . TRBD1 CASRRQGTYNEQYF TGTGCCAGCCGTAGACAGGGGACCTACAATGAGCAGTACTTC